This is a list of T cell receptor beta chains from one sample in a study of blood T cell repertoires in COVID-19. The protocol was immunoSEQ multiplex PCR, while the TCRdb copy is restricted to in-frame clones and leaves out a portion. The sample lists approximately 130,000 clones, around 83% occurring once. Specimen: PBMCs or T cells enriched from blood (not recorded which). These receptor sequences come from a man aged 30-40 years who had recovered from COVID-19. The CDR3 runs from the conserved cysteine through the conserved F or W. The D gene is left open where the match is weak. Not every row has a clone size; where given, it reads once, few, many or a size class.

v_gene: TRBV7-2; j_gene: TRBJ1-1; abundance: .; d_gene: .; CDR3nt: TGTGCCAGCAGCTTAGCACAGGCGAACACTGAAGCTTTCTTT; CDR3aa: CASSLAQANTEAFF
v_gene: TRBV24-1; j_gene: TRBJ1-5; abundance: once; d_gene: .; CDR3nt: TGTGCCACCAGTGATTCTGGAGAAAATCAGCCCCAGCATTTT; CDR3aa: CATSDSGENQPQHF
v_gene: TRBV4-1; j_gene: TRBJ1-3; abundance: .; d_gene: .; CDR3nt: TGCGCCAGCAGCCACCTCACCCCGGGGAGACCCTCCGGAAACACCATATATTTT; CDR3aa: CASSHLTPGRPSGNTIYF
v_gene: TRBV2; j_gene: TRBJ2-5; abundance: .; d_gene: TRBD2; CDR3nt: TGTGCCAGCAGAGGAGGGTTTCTAGCGGTTTCCGGTGAGACCCAGTACTTC; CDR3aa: CASRGGFLAVSGETQYF
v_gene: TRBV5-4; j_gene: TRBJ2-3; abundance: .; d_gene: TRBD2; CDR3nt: TGTGCCAGCAGCCCGCCGGGACTAGAAAGCACAGATACGCAGTATTTT; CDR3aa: CASSPPGLESTDTQYF
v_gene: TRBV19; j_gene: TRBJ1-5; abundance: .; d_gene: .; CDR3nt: TGTGCCAGTAGTATCCTGGACAACCTAAGCAATCAGCCCCAGCATTTT; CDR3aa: CASSILDNLSNQPQHF
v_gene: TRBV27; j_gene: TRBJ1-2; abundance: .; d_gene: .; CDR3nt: TGTGCCAGCGGCGGACTCAACTATGGCTACACCTTC; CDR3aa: CASGGLNYGYTF
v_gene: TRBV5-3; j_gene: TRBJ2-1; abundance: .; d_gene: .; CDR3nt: TGTGTCAGAAGCCTCTCCCTCCCCCCCAATGAGCAGTTCTTC; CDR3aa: CVRSLSLPPNEQFF
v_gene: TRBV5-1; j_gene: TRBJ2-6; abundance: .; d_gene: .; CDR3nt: TGCGCCAGCAGCCGTCAGGGATCAGGGGCCAACGTCCTGACTTTC; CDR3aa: CASSRQGSGANVLTF
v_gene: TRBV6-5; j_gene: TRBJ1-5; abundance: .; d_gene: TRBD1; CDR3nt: TGTGCCAGCAGTTACACCAGGGGGCCCGAGCCCCAGCATTTT; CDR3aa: CASSYTRGPEPQHF
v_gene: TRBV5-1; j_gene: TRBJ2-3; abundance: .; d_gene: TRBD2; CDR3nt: TGCGCCAGCAGCCAAGCCGGGACTAGCGGAACAGATACGCAGTATTTT; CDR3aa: CASSQAGTSGTDTQYF
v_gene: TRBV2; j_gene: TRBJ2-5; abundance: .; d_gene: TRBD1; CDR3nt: TGTGCCAGCAACAGGGACAGGGGGCCTGAAGAGACCCAGTACTTC; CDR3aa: CASNRDRGPEETQYF
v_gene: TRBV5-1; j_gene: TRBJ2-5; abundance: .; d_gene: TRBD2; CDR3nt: TGCGCCAGCAGCCCAAGGACTAGCGGGAGAGTTTCGGAGACCCAGTACTTC; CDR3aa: CASSPRTSGRVSETQYF
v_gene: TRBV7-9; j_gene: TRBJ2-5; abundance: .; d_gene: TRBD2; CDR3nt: TGTGCCAGCAGCCGGGGACTAGCGGAACCCCAAGAGACCCAGTACTTC; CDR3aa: CASSRGLAEPQETQYF
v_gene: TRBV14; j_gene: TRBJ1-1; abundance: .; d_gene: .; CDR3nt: TGTGCCAGCAGCCAAGTCCGGTACACTGAAGCTTTCTTT; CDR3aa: CASSQVRYTEAFF
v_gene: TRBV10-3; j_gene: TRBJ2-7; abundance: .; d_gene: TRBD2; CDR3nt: TGTGCCATCAGTGGAAGTAGGGTAGCGGGAGGGACCTACGAGCAGTACTTC; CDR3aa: CAISGSRVAGGTYEQYF
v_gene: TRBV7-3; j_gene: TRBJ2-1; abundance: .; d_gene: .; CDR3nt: TGTGCCAGCAGCTTAGCATTTGGCCCCTACAATGAGCAGTTCTTC; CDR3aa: CASSLAFGPYNEQFF
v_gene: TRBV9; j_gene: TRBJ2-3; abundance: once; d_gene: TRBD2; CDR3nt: TGTGCCAGCAGCGCCGAGCGGGGTAGCACAGATACGCAGTATTTT; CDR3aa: CASSAERGSTDTQYF
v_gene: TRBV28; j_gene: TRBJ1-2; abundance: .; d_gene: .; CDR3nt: TGTGCCAGCAGTTTCAGGAACTATGGCTACACCTTC; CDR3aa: CASSFRNYGYTF
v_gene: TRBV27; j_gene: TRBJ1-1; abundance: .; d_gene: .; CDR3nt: TGTGCCAGCAGTTTATCAGGCGGGAACACTGAAGCTTTCTTT; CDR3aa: CASSLSGGNTEAFF
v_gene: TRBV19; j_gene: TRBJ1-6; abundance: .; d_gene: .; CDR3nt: TGTGCCAGTAGTACACCGGGACAAGGAAATAATTCACCCCTCCACTTT; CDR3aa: CASSTPGQGNNSPLHF
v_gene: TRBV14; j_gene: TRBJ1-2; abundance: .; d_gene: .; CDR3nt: TGTGCCAGCAGCCAGAGGGAGACGGTCCTGGGCTACACCTTC; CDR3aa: CASSQRETVLGYTF
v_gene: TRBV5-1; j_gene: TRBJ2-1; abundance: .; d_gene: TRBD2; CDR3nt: TGCGCCAGCAGCCCACTAGCGGGGTCTTACAATGAGCAGTTCTTC; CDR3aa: CASSPLAGSYNEQFF
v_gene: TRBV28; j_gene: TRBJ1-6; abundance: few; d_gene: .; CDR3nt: TGTGCCGCCGGGGAGAGTAATTCACCCCTCCACTTT; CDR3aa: CAAGESNSPLHF
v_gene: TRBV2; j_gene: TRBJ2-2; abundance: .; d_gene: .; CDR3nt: TGTGCCAGCCGGAGTCCGGGAGCCACCGGGGAGCTGTTTTTT; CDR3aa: CASRSPGATGELFF
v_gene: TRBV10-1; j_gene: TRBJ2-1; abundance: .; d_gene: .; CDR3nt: TGCGCCAGCAGTGAGTTAAGCTTGGGGGCCAATGAGCAGTTCTTC; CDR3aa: CASSELSLGANEQFF
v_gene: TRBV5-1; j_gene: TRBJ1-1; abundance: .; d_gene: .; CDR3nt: TGCGCCAGCAGCTTGGAGTGGGCTCTGAACACTGAAGCTTTCTTT; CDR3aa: CASSLEWALNTEAFF
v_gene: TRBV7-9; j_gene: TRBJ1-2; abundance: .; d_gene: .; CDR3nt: TGTGCCAGCAGCCAAGTTGGGGTAGGGGATGGCTACACCTTC; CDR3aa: CASSQVGVGDGYTF
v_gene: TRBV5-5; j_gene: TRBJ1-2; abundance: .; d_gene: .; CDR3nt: TGTGCCAGCAGCTCCATGACGGGAGGTAACTATGGCTACACCTTC; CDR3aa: CASSSMTGGNYGYTF